The rows below give T cell receptor beta chains drawn from one sample of a study of shared clonotypes between healthy human individuals. The repertoire was sequenced with immunoSEQ multiplex PCR; TCRdb's copy has only in-frame clones and lacks some. The sample includes nearly 1 million clones, roughly 72% of them seen just once. Material for sequencing was memory CD4+ T cells sorted from blood. The receptors come from a man aged 18 to 29 in good health. The CDR3 runs from the conserved cysteine through the conserved F or W. The order of the fields is clone size, V gene, D gene, J gene, CDR3 protein, CDR3 DNA. D genes are given only for firm matches. Clone size is shown for a subset of rows, as once, few, many or a class of expanded clone.

.,TRBV21-1,.,TRBJ1-5,CASSKGDRGLSNQPQHF,TGTGCCAGCAGCAAAGGGGACAGGGGGCTGAGCAATCAGCCCCAGCATTTT
.,TRBV5-1,TRBD1,TRBJ1-1,CASKTGQLNTEAFF,TGCGCCAGCAAGACGGGACAGTTAAACACTGAAGCTTTCTTT
.,TRBV25-1,.,TRBJ1-5,CASSESRGGNQPQHF,TGTGCCAGCAGTGAATCTAGGGGTGGCAATCAGCCCCAGCATTTT
.,TRBV5-1,.,TRBJ1-3,CASSLEGGYSGNTIYF,TGCGCCAGCAGCTTGGAAGGGGGATACTCTGGAAACACCATATATTTT
.,TRBV18,TRBD1,TRBJ1-3,CASSAQGDPGNTIYF,TGTGCCAGCTCAGCCCAGGGGGACCCTGGAAACACCATATATTTT
.,TRBV5-4,.,TRBJ2-1,CASSLERLEGEQFF,TGTGCCAGCAGCTTGGAGCGGTTAGAAGGGGAGCAGTTCTTC
.,TRBV11-2,.,TRBJ2-7,CASSPLGQPRPYEQYF,TGTGCCAGCAGCCCGCTCGGACAGCCCCGTCCCTACGAGCAGTACTTC
.,TRBV5-1,TRBD1,TRBJ1-6,CASSQDRSNNSPLHF,TGCGCCAGCAGCCAGGACAGGTCCAATAATTCACCCCTCCACTTT
.,TRBV19,.,TRBJ2-1,CASTTYLGMDHEQFF,TGTGCCAGTACCACGTATTTAGGTATGGACCATGAGCAGTTCTTC
.,TRBV5-5,.,TRBJ2-7,CASSLDILNEQYF,TGTGCCAGCAGCTTGGACATACTTAACGAGCAGTACTTC
.,TRBV15,.,TRBJ2-7,CATSRDRLQSYEQYF,TGTGCCACCAGCAGAGACCGATTACAATCCTACGAGCAGTACTTC
once,TRBV10-3,TRBD2,TRBJ2-1,CAISRTSGGLGNEQFF,TGTGCCATCAGTAGGACTAGCGGGGGACTTGGCAATGAGCAGTTCTTC
.,TRBV7-9,.,TRBJ2-5,CASSLEGIQETQYF,TGTGCCAGCAGCTTAGAGGGGATTCAAGAGACCCAGTACTTC
.,TRBV28,TRBD2,TRBJ2-1,CASSFPSLGAGGSNEQFF,TGTGCCAGCAGCTTCCCATCCCTGGGAGCGGGGGGAAGCAATGAGCAGTTCTTC
few,TRBV19,.,TRBJ1-6,CASSPQRGGDSPLHF,TGTGCCAGTAGTCCCCAGAGAGGAGGTGATTCACCCCTCCACTTT
.,TRBV11-2,.,TRBJ2-3,CASRTLGGDTQYF,TGTGCCAGCAGGACCTTGGGTGGAGATACGCAGTATTTT
once,TRBV25-1,.,TRBJ1-6,CASSTRGLGLESPLHF,TGTGCCAGCTCGACAAGGGGTCTGGGTTTGGAATCACCCCTCCACTTT
.,TRBV25-1,TRBD1,TRBJ2-4,CASTGTGGGNIQYF,TGTGCCAGCACCGGGACAGGGGGAGGGAACATTCAGTACTTC